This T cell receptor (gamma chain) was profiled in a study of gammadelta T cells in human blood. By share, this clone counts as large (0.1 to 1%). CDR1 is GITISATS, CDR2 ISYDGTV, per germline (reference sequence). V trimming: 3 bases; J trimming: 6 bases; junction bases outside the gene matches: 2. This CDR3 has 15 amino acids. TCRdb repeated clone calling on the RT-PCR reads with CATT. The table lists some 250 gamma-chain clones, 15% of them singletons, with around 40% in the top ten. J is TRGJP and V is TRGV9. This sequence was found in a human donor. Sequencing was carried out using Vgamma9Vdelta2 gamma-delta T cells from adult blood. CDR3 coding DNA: TGTGCCTTGTGGGAGTTAGAGTTGGGCAAAAAAATCAAGGTATTT. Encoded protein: CALWELELGKKIKVF.